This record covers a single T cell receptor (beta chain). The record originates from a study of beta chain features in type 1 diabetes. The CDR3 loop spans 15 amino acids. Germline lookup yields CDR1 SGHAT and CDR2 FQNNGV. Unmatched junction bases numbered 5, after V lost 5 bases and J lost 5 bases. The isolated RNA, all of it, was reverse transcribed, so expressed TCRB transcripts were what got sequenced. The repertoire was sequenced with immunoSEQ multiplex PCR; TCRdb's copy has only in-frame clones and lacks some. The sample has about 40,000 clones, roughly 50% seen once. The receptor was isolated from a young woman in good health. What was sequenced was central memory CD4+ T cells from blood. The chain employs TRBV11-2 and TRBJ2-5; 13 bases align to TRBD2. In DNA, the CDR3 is TGTGCCAGCAGCCCAGGACTAGCGGGAGTTGAGACCCAGTACTTC. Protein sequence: CASSPGLAGVETQYF.